This T cell receptor (beta chain) originates from a study of naive and memory T cell subsets. Study conclusions and caveats: Clonotypes here are unpaired alpha or beta chain sequences.

Germline V lookup: CDR1 SNHLY, CDR2 FYNNEI. The CDR3 has 13 residues. Between the trimmed V and J ends, which lost 7 bases and 4 bases, there was a span of 10 bases. An equimolar mix of two oligonucleotides served as the beta constant-region primer for TRBC1 and TRBC2. Four rounds of PCR amplified the ligated cDNA using nested alpha and beta constant-region primers plus SP2. The cDNA 3' end received a ligated single-stranded oligonucleotide carrying the SP2 primer and a 12-nucleotide UMI. MiXCR, applied by TCRdb to the UMI-ligation and nested PCR reads, yields one record per CDR3 protein. Of 30,000 to 40,000 distinct CDR3 sequences listed, roughly 20% are singletons. A note on this clonotype: The antigen is undetermined.

This sequence joins TRBV2 and TRBJ2-2; D unresolved. The TCR comes from a human donor in good health. Sequencing was done on a sample of effector memory CD4+ T cells from blood. The subset is: effector memory, CD45RA- CD27-. The CDR3 DNA reads TGTGCCAGCATTATGACGGGCACCGGGGAGCTGTTTTTT. It specifies CASIMTGTGELFF. The full variable domain, with the rest looked up from reference TRBV2 and TRBJ2-2, is EPEVTQTPSHQVTQMGQEVILRCVPISNHLYFYWYRQILGQKVEFLVSFYNNEISEKSEIFDDQFSVERPDGSNFTLKIRSTKLEDSAMYFCASIMTGTGELFFGEGSRLTVL.